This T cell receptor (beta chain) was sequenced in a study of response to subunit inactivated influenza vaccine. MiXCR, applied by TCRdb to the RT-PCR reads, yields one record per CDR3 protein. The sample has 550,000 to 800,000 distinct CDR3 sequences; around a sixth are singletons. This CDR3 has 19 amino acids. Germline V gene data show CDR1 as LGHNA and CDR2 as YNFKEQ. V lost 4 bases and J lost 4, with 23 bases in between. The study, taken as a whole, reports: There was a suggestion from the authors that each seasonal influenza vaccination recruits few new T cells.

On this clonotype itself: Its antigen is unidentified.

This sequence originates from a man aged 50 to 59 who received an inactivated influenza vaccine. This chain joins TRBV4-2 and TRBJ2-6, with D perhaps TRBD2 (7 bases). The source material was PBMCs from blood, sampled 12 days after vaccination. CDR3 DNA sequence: TGTGCCAGCAGCCGCAACACGGGGGGCCCGAATGTGGGGGCCAACGTCCTGACTTTC. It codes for CASSRNTGGPNVGANVLTF.